The 28 T cell receptor beta chains given below trace back to one sample, sequenced in a study of T-cell reconstitution after alpha-beta-depleted transplantation in children. Using unique molecular identifiers, the investigators prepared the TCRbeta library. Each CDR3 protein gets one entry after TCRdb re-called the PCR reads with MiXCR. The table shows about 980,000 distinct CDR3 sequences, with under 30% occurring only once. The source was PBMCs, mostly from graft donor cells, collected 360 days after TCRalphabeta/CD19-depleted stem cell transplant. Every receptor here comes from a boy in the first two years of life who had a stem cell transplant for SCID, so the T cells may come from the graft donor.

CDR3 in DNA: TGTGCCAGCAGCGTAGGGGGAGGCTTTTCCTACGAGCAGTACTTC. Its protein is CASSVGGGFSYEQYF. The chain uses TRBV9 and TRBJ2-7, with a weak D call TRBD2 (6 bases). Germline CDR1 is SGDLS and CDR2 is YYNGEE. Trimming took off 0 bases at V and 1 base at J, with 11 bases between the two ends. This CDR3 spans 15 amino acids.

This rearrangement joins TRBV4-3 to TRBJ1-2, with D hard to call. The CDR3 consists of 13 residues. Per the germline V gene, CDR1 is LGHNA and CDR2 is YSLEER. Trimming left V 3 bases short and J 4 bases short, with 9 bases between. DNA of the CDR3: TGCGCCAGCAGCCAGGAACCGAGCTATGGCTACACCTTC. Protein sequence: CASSQEPSYGYTF.

This rearrangement joins TRBV7-9 to TRBJ1-1; D is undetermined. This CDR3 contains 13 residues. Germline V gives CDR1 SEHNR, CDR2 FQNEAQ (reference sequence). Trimming cost V 2 bases and J 3 bases, with 7 bases left between them. The CDR3 reads CASSLYFYTEAFF. The CDR3 DNA sequence: TGTGCCAGCAGCTTATATTTCTACACTGAAGCTTTCTTT.

The V gene is TRBV9, the J gene TRBJ2-3; no reliable D call. CDR3 length equals 15 residues. V lost 0 bases and J 2 bases, leaving 10 bases between the germline ends. Germline V gene lookup returns CDR1 SGDLS and CDR2 YYNGEE. The CDR3 nucleotides read TGTGCCAGCAGCGTAGGAAGGAAAACCACAGATACGCAGTATTTT. Translating it yields CASSVGRKTTDTQYF.

J is TRBJ2-7 and V is TRBV20-1, with a tentative D call TRBD1 (5 bases). Germline-derived CDR1 and CDR2 are DFQATT and SNEGSKA (reference sequence). This CDR3 has 13 residues. Deletions cut 1 base from V and 4 bases from J, with 11 bases between. The CDR3 spells CSARAGPPYEQYF. The CDR3 bases are TGCAGTGCTAGAGCAGGGCCTCCTTACGAGCAGTACTTC.

The V and J genes are TRBV2 and TRBJ1-2; maybe TRBD1 (6 bases). Germline lookup yields CDR1 SNHLY and CDR2 FYNNEI. V shed 7 bases and J shed 4 bases, with 13 bases lying between them. CDR3 length: 13 residues. CDR3 nucleotides: TGTGCCAGCAATTGGGGGGGCTCCTATGGCTACACCTTC. Amino acids: CASNWGGSYGYTF.

The chain joins TRBV7-9 to TRBJ1-1; the D gene is possibly TRBD1 (6 bases). V lost 4 bases, J lost 2 bases, and 11 bases lay in between. The CDR3 spans 14 residues. CDR1 SEHNR and CDR2 FQNEAQ come from the germline V gene (reference sequence). CDR3 DNA: TGTGCCAGCAGCTGGGGGGACAAAAACACTGAAGCTTTCTTT. Translating it yields CASSWGDKNTEAFF.

The chain is built from TRBV30 and TRBJ1-5, with no clear D. The V gene lost 0 bases and the J gene lost 6 bases, with 9 bases spanning the gap. This CDR3 is built from 13 residues. Per germline, CDR1 GTSNPN and CDR2 SVGIG (reference sequence). For the CDR3, the DNA is TGTGCCTGGAGTGTACGTGGGCTTCAGCCCCAGCATTTT. Translated, it gives CAWSVRGLQPQHF.

V usage is TRBV20-1 and J usage is TRBJ2-4; D is unclear. V was clipped by 3 bases and J by 8 bases, with 23 bases between them. CDR3 length equals 16 residues. Germline CDR1 reads DFQATT; CDR2 reads SNEGSKA (reference sequence). The CDR3 is CSASNLGSPVEDIQYF. For the CDR3, the DNA is TGCAGTGCTAGTAACTTGGGATCCCCCGTCGAGGACATTCAGTACTTC.

The J gene is TRBJ2-3, the V gene TRBV4-3; TRBD2 matches at 8 bases. The trim removed 3 bases at V and 3 bases at J, leaving 11 bases unmatched. Germline CDR1 and CDR2: LGHNA and YSLEER. The CDR3 is made up of 17 amino acids. The CDR3 is CASSHDRGGLWTDTQYF. In DNA form, the CDR3 reads TGCGCCAGCAGCCATGACCGGGGGGGCCTTTGGACAGATACGCAGTATTTT.

The chain combines TRBV5-1 with TRBJ1-2; 9 bases are shared with TRBD1. CDR3 length equals 17 residues. The J segment lost 4 bases and the V segment lost 0 bases, leaving 10 bases of the junction unmatched. CDR1 SGHRS and CDR2 YFSETQ come from the germline V gene. The CDR3 bases are TGCGCCAGCAGCTTGGGAAACAGGGGGCGGAGGACCTATGGCTACACCTTC. The encoded protein is CASSLGNRGRRTYGYTF.

This chain joins TRBV5-1 and TRBJ2-7; possible D gene TRBD2, 6 bases. The CDR3 has 15 residues. The V gene's germline CDR1 is SGHRS and CDR2 YFSETQ. V lost 4 bases, J lost 3 bases, and 17 bases lay in between. The CDR3 nucleotides read TGCGCCAGCAGCCCGGGAGAAAAAAAAGACTACGAGCAGTACTTC. It yields the protein CASSPGEKKDYEQYF.

The chain has TRBV29-1 and TRBJ2-1, with no clear D. The CDR3 runs to 13 residues. In germline, CDR1 is SQVTM, CDR2 ANQGSEA. Between the trimmed V and J ends, which lost 4 bases and 1 base, there was a span of 8 bases. CDR3 residues: CSVALGSYNEQFF. CDR3 nucleotides: TGCAGCGTTGCCCTGGGATCCTACAATGAGCAGTTCTTC.

This clonotype appeared a few times. The chain recombines TRBV9 with TRBJ2-3; D is unclear. The germline V gene has CDR1 SGDLS and CDR2 YYNGEE. There are 15 residues in the CDR3. V shed 0 bases and J shed 8 bases, with 16 bases lying between them. The CDR3 DNA is TGTGCCAGCAGCGTAGTGGAGTACGCCACTTCTACGCAGTATTTT. It yields the protein CASSVVEYATSTQYF. Full variable domain (missing parts from reference TRBV9 and TRBJ2-3): DSGVTQTPKHLITATGQRVTLRCSPRSGDLSVYWYQQSLDQGLQFLIQYYNGEERAKGNILERFSAQQFPDLHSELNLSSLELGDSALYFCASSVVEYATSTQYFGPGTRLTVL.

As for this clonotype: A junction boundary mismatches the germline segment, possibly from a read error. The chain recombines TRBV18 with TRBJ1-4; 9 bases align to TRBD1. The CDR3 extends over 15 amino acids. In germline, CDR1 is KGHSH, CDR2 LQKENI. This CDR3 is CACSEGQGGREKLFF. CDR3 coding DNA: TGTGCCTGCTCGGAGGGACAGGGCGGACGTGAAAAACTGTTTTTT. The entire variable domain, with the rest obtained from reference TRBV18 and TRBJ1-4, is as follows: NAGVMQNPRHLVRRRGQEARLRCSPMKGHSHVYWYRQLPEEGLKFMVYLQKENIIDESGMPKERFSAEFPKEGPSILRIQQVVRGDSAAYFCACSEGQGGREKLFFGSGTQLSVL.

The V call is TRBV7-9, the J call TRBJ1-1; TRBD1 agrees at 8 bases. The germline V gene encodes CDR1 SEHNR and CDR2 FQNEAQ (reference sequence). The ends lost 6 bases at V and 1 base at J; junction bases unmatched: 7. CDR3 length equals 15 residues. DNA for the CDR3: TGTGCCAGCAGATTGACAGGGGCCTCGAACACTGAAGCTTTCTTT. Amino acid sequence: CASRLTGASNTEAFF.

This clonotype turned up a few times. The chain links TRBV7-9 to TRBJ2-7, with 8 bases that match TRBD1. There are 17 residues in the CDR3. Germline assignment: CDR1 SEHNR and CDR2 FQNEAQ (reference sequence). V trimming: 0 bases; J trimming: 3 bases; junction bases outside the gene matches: 10. This CDR3 reads CASSLADRAHPSYEQYF. DNA of the CDR3: TGTGCCAGCAGCTTAGCGGACAGGGCGCATCCTAGCTACGAGCAGTACTTC.

This clonotype has just a few counts. The chain joins TRBV4-2 to TRBJ2-7; tentatively, D is TRBD1 (6 bases). Trimming removed 1 base from V and 3 bases from J, with 10 bases in between. The CDR3 is 14 amino acids. The germline V gene encodes CDR1 LGHNA and CDR2 YNFKEQ. CDR3 DNA sequence: TGTGCCAGCAGCCAAGTAGTGGACAGCTACGAGCAGTACTTC. Amino acid sequence: CASSQVVDSYEQYF.

This clonotype showed up just a few times. V usage is TRBV2 and J usage is TRBJ1-2; no definite D call. The CDR3 sequence is 13 residues long. CDR1 is SNHLY, CDR2 FYNNEI, per germline. The V and J ends lost 4 bases and 4 bases respectively, with 10 bases between them. The CDR3 nucleotides are TGTGCCAGCAGTGCCGGGGTGGGCTATGGCTACACCTTC. It encodes CASSAGVGYGYTF.

The V gene is TRBV10-3, the J gene TRBJ2-7, with TRBD1 identical over 7 bases. Germline loops: CDR1 ENHRY, CDR2 SYGVKD. The CDR3 runs to 14 residues. V was clipped by 6 bases and J by 6 bases; unmatched bases: 11. The CDR3 loop is CAISLTGDYGEQYF. CDR3 in DNA: TGTGCCATCAGCCTAACAGGGGATTACGGCGAGCAGTACTTC.

This clonotype was recorded a few times. This chain joins TRBV7-9 and TRBJ2-2; 11 bases map to TRBD2. CDR1 is SEHNR and CDR2 is FQNEAQ in the germline V gene (reference sequence). J was trimmed by 3 bases and V by 3 bases; bases with no gene match: 6. This CDR3 has 17 amino acids. The CDR3 reads CASSLTLLAGDTGELFF. The CDR3 DNA reads TGTGCCAGCAGCTTGACCCTACTAGCGGGGGACACCGGGGAGCTGTTTTTT.

This rearrangement joins TRBV20-1 to TRBJ2-4; 16 bases match TRBD2. The CDR3 runs to 18 residues. J gave up 7 bases and V 2 bases, and 11 bases lay outside the gene matches. CDR1 is DFQATT, CDR2 SNEGSKA, per germline (reference sequence). The CDR3 reads CSARPGTSGGALMNIQYF. In nucleotides, the CDR3 is TGCAGTGCTAGACCCGGGACTAGCGGGGGGGCCCTAATGAACATTCAGTACTTC.

In this sample, this clonotype turned up a few times. The V call is TRBV27, the J call TRBJ1-1; TRBD1 is a possible D gene (5 bases). This CDR3 is 11 amino acids long. Germline V lookup: CDR1 MNHEY, CDR2 SMNVEV (reference sequence). V lost 11 bases and J 5 bases, leaving 12 bases between the germline ends. The CDR3 here is CAFAWGTEAFF. In nucleotides, the CDR3 is TGTGCCTTCGCCTGGGGGACTGAAGCTTTCTTT.

The rearrangement joins TRBV12-3 or TRBV12-4 to TRBJ2-7, with D maybe TRBD1 (6 bases). This CDR3 is 12 amino acids long. Trimming stripped 8 bases from V and 6 bases from J, with 14 bases between. The CDR3 reads CASGPTGPEQYF. Here the CDR3 DNA reads TGTGCCAGCGGCCCTACAGGGCCCGAGCAGTACTTC.

The J gene is TRBJ2-1, the V gene TRBV12-3 or TRBV12-4, with 10 bases fitting TRBD2. The CDR3 spans 19 residues. The J segment lost 0 bases and the V segment lost 3 bases, leaving 11 bases of the junction unmatched. Here the CDR3 reads CASSFLLAGALSSYNEQFF. DNA for the CDR3: TGTGCCAGCAGTTTTCTTCTAGCGGGGGCCCTAAGCTCCTACAATGAGCAGTTCTTC.

The table lists this clonotype with a few counts. This chain joins TRBV15 and TRBJ1-1, with D maybe TRBD1 (5 bases). V shed 5 bases and J shed 0 bases, with 10 bases lying between them. Germline lookup yields CDR1 LNHNV and CDR2 YYDKDF (reference sequence). This CDR3 has 14 amino acids. In DNA form, the CDR3 reads TGTGCCACCAGCCATGGGGACCTGAACACTGAAGCTTTCTTT. Residues: CATSHGDLNTEAFF.

The chain couples TRBV10-3 to TRBJ2-6; maybe TRBD1 (6 bases). The CDR3 is 16 residues long. CDR1 and CDR2 from the germline V gene are ENHRY and SYGVKD. Trimming pared 6 bases from V and 0 bases from J, leaving 12 bases between. CDR3 bases: TGTGCCATCAGGACGGACAGTCCCTCTGGGGCCAACGTCCTGACTTTC. Amino acid sequence: CAIRTDSPSGANVLTF.

This chain connects TRBV12-3 or TRBV12-4 to TRBJ2-5; 7 bases fit TRBD1. This CDR3 is 15 amino acids long. V gave up 3 bases and J gave up 0 bases; unmatched junction bases: 4. The CDR3 region has the DNA TGTGCCAGCAGTTTCAGGGGGTCCTACCAAGAGACCCAGTACTTC. Translated: CASSFRGSYQETQYF.